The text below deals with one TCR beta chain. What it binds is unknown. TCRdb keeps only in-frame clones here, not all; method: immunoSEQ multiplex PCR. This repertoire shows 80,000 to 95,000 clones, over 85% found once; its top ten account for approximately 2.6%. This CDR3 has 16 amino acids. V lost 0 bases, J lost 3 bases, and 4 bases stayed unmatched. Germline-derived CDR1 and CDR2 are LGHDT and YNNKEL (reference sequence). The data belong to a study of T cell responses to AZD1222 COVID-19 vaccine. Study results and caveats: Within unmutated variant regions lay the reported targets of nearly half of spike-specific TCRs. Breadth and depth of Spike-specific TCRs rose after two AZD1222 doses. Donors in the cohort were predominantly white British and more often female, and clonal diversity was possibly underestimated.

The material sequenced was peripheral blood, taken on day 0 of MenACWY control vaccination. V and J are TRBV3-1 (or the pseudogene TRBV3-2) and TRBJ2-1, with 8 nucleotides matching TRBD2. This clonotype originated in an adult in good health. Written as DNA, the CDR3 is TGTGCCAGCAGCCAAGATAGACGGGGGGGCTACAATGAGCAGTTCTTC. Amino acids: CASSQDRRGGYNEQFF.